What follows is one T cell receptor (beta chain) and its context. Its antigen is currently not known. One base away there is no much larger clone; base qualities are not given. This record comes from a study of shared clonotypes between healthy human individuals (dated by TCRdb to the early 2020s). About the investigation overall: Two women and three men aged 18 to 49 years were included in the cohort. For each donor, CD4 naive and CD4 memory were each given three plates, CD8 naive was given two plates, and CD8 memory was given one plate. Blood TCR repertoires of a handful of healthy adults were deeply sequenced to estimate repertoire size and the extent of clonotype sharing between individuals. To increase sequencing depth and limit assay-specific biases, TCR repertoire library preparation and sequencing were carried out by different laboratories using diverse techniques. Between about 0.8 and 9 billion PBMCs per donor were obtained by leukapheresis.

Donors were healthy HIV-negative adults with no recently reported acute infections or vaccinations. Only Caucasian adults living in Nashville, Tennessee, USA were represented among the donors. CD4+ T cells were enriched by magnetic negative selection; naive cells were then positively selected on CD45RA, and the negative fraction formed the memory subset. Blood was obtained by leukapheresis, after which PBMCs were separated by Ficoll-Histopaque density gradient centrifugation and cryopreserved in liquid nitrogen vapor phase. Analytical flow cytometry was used to check the purity and quantity of each magnetically sorted T cell population. Each sorted fraction had its genomic DNA isolated and then quantified by UV absorbance on a Nanodrop 2000c. What the work shows at the level of the full study, not this receptor alone: Sampling was restricted to blood, and TCR repertoires in tissues likely differ from the TCR repertoires found in blood. Estimated clonotype richness was generally larger for naive than for memory subsets. Incomplete sequencing was indicated by rarefaction of sorted-subset datasets, despite the large sequencing depth. Approximately 5% of naive CD4, 3% to 3.5% of naive CD8, around 2.3% of memory CD4, and about 0.4% of memory CD8 clonotypes were shared across several donors. Higher generation probabilities were observed for clonotypes shared by all four sorted-subset donors than for non-shared clonotypes. The small number of donors limited the genetic and exposure-history diversity represented. Pairwise subsampling indicated that sequencing depth was expected to affect the degree of clonotype sharing among donors.

CDR1 and CDR2, looked up from the germline V gene, are SGHRS and YFSETQ. There are 16 amino acids in the CDR3, from cysteine to phenylalanine inclusive. The read is trimmed to its CDR3 DNA, 48 bases read in frame from base 1. The germline V and J ends show losses of 0 bases and 6 bases respectively, and no gene match explains 5 bases of the junction. Using the deep immunoSEQ assay, multiplex PCR amplified TCR CDR3 regions from genomic DNA. Extracted genomic DNA from each cell subset was spread evenly across all wells of several immunoSEQ 96-well plates, with each plate serving as a replicate. Each replicate PCR for sorted subsets received about 200 ng genomic DNA, equal to tens of thousands of T cell genomes. The purified libraries were quantified using a Qubit 3.0 fluorometer, sized with a Bioanalyzer 2100, and then quantified again using the KAPA Library Quantification kit. Every immunoSEQ 96-well plate was sequenced on a separate single-read 150-cycle Illumina NextSeq 550 flow cell. Per the authors' processing: Because the immunoSEQ output held only junctional sequences and lacked quality scores, the filtering could not match the filtering applied to full-length reads. To assign V/J genes and CDR3, sequences were annotated using PyIR, a Python wrapper for IgBLAST v1.9, with IMGT germline references. Any read was removed if the V/J assignment was weak (E-value above 1e-6), the CDR3 was missing, or the read contained stop codons, out-of-frame junctions, or ambiguous translated residues. V3J clonotypes were defined as sequences sharing an identical inferred V gene, J gene, and CDR3 amino acid sequence. Percentage overlap between repertoires was computed as shared unique clonotypes divided by the size of the smaller repertoire. RTK rarefaction, the Chao1 estimator, and Recon v2.1 estimates of unobserved clonotypes were used to assess repertoire richness. For all TCRbeta clonotypes obtained by the gDNA method from several donors, generation probabilities were computed with OLGA. TCRdb limited this immuneACCESS table to in-frame rearrangements with V and J called. A share of clones is missing; checked studies link under half to unresolved V genes, and the rest is unexplained. V and J calls plus clone size are reproduced from that table; the DNA served to infer D and trimming. The sample contains about 2 million clones, around 95% of them found a single time. Jointly, the top ten make up 0.13% of the sample.

The sequencing input was naive CD4+ T cells sorted from blood. The intended sense of this specimen's cell subset or site label: CD45RA+ positively selected. The rearrangement combines TRBV5-1 with TRBJ2-3; the central 12 bases match TRBD2. The sequence was collected from a man aged 18 to 29 in good health. The DNA sequence is given as TGCGCCAGCAGCTTGGGACTAGCGGGAGATTGGGATACGCAGTATTTT. Its product reads: CASSLGLAGDWDTQYF.